This TCR beta chain was sequenced during a study of T-cell reconstitution after alpha-beta-depleted transplantation in children. Study-level points and caveats: Reports say that about two months after transplant, the alpha-beta T cells came out of several hundred graft clones that had expanded. T-cell numbers and diversity one year post-transplant derived largely from freshly generated T cells. Surviving recipient cells, namely T cells and thymic progenitors, were the source of high day-60 TCRbeta diversity in some patients.

Molecular barcoding with unique molecular identifiers was used for the TCRbeta library. Using its own MiXCR run on the PCR reads, TCRdb lists one record per CDR3 protein. Of 900,000 or so distinct CDR3 sequences detected, less than 20% appear once; the ten largest clones hold about 5%. Notes on this clonotype: What it binds is not known. Since a much larger clone is just one base distant, this may be a read error.

The sequence derives from a male patient between 5 and 17 years old who had a stem cell transplant for acute lymphoblastic leukemia, so the T cells may come from the graft donor. Here the sequenced sample was PBMCs, mostly from graft donor cells, taken 360 days after TCRalphabeta/CD19-depleted stem cell transplant.

The CDR3 sequence: CATSQDLAGLGHNEQFF. For the CDR3, the DNA is TGTGCCACCAGCCAAGATCTCGCGGGTTTAGGGCACAATGAGCAGTTCTTC. The chain uses TRBV3-1 and TRBJ2-1, with D perhaps matching TRBD2 (5 bases). Germline V gene sequence: CDR1 LGHDT, CDR2 YNNKEL (reference sequence). The CDR3 totals 17 residues.